In this sample, the clone carrying this T cell receptor (beta chain) turned up a few times. V dropped 6 bases and J dropped 6 bases, with 13 bases sitting between them. From germline, CDR1 is MNHEY and CDR2 SVGAGI. CDR3 length: 13 amino acids. This entry is derived from a study of blood T cell repertoires in COVID-19. The data were produced by immunoSEQ multiplex PCR, yet TCRdb's version contains in-frame clones alone and is incomplete. The sample has about 84,000 clones, more than 80% seen once. Sequences were obtained from peripheral blood. The receptor was derived from a woman over 75 with acute or convalescent COVID-19. V is TRBV6-5 and J is TRBJ2-3; no clear D gene. The CDR3 DNA is TGTGCCAGCAGCCGTACCATCTATGATACGCAGTATTTT. Protein product: CASSRTIYDTQYF.